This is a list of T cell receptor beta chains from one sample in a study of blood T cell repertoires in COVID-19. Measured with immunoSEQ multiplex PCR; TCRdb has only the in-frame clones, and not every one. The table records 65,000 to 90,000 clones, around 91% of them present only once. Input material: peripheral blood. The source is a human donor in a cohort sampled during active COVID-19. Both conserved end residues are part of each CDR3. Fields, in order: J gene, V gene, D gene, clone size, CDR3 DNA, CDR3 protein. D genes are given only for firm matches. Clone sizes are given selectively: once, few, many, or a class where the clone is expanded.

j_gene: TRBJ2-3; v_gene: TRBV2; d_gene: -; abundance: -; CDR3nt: TGTGCCAGCAAGGAAGGGACATTCGTAGATACGCAGTATTTT; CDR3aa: CASKEGTFVDTQYF
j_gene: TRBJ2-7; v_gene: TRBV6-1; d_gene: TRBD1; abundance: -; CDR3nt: TGTGCCAGCACTGAAATGGGACAGGCTTTCTACGAGCAGTACTTC; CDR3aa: CASTEMGQAFYEQYF
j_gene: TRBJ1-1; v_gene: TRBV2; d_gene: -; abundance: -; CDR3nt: TGTGCCAGCACCTGGGGGCGGGCCACTGAAGCTTTCTTT; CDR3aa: CASTWGRATEAFF
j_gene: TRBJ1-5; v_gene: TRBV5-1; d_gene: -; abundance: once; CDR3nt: TGCGCCAGCAGCTTGACAGGCCACCACAATCAGCCCCAGCATTTT; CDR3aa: CASSLTGHHNQPQHF
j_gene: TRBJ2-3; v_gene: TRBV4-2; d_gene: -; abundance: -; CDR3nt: TGTGCCAGCAGCCCCCAAGAAAGAGCAGATACGCAGTATTTT; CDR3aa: CASSPQERADTQYF
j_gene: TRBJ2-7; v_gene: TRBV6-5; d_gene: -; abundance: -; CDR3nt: TGTGCCAGCAGTTACTCGAACGGCGGGACCTACGAGCAGTACTTC; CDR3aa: CASSYSNGGTYEQYF
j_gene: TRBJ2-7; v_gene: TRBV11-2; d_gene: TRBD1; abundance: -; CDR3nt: TGTGCCAGCAGCGCCTGGGACAGGGGAATCTACGAGCAGTACTTC; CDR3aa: CASSAWDRGIYEQYF
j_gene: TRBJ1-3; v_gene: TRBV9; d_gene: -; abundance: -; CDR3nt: TGTGCCAGCAGCGAGGGAGACTCTGGAAACACCATATATTTT; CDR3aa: CASSEGDSGNTIYF
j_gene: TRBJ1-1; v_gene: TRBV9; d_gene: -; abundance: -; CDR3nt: TGTGCCAGCAGCGTAGGGACAGACAAACCTGAAGCTTTCTTT; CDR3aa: CASSVGTDKPEAFF
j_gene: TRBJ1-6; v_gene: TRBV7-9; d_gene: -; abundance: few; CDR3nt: TGTGCCAGCAGCTTAGGAGCGGTCGACCTGAATTCACCCCTCCACTTT; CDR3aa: CASSLGAVDLNSPLHF
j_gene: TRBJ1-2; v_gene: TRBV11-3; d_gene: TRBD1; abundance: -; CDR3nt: TGTGCCAGCAGCTTAGGACAGGGTAACTATGGCTACACCTTC; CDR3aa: CASSLGQGNYGYTF
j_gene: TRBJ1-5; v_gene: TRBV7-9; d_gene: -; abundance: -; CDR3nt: TGTGCCAGCAGCTACTTTGCGGGGGTCGAGGATAATCAGCCCCAGCATTTT; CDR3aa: CASSYFAGVEDNQPQHF
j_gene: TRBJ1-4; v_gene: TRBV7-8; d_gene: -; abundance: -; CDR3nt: TGTGCCAGCAGCTTATCCACAGGGCCACCTAATGAAAAACTGTTTTTT; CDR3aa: CASSLSTGPPNEKLFF
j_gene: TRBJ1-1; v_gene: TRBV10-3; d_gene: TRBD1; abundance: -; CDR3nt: TGTGCCATCACCGGACAGGGAAACACTGAAGCTTTCTTT; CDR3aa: CAITGQGNTEAFF
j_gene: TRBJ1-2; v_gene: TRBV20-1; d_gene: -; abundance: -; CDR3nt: TGCAGTGCTAGTCCCCAGGGTATCCTCTATGGCTACACCTTC; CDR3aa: CSASPQGILYGYTF
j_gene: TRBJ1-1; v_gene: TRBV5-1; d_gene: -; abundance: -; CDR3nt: TGCGCCAGCAGCTTGGGACAGATGAACACTGAAGCTTTCTTT; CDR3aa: CASSLGQMNTEAFF
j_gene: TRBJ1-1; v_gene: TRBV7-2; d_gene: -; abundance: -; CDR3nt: TGTGCCAGCAGCTTAGCCCTGGGGAGAACTGAAGCTTTCTTT; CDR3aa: CASSLALGRTEAFF
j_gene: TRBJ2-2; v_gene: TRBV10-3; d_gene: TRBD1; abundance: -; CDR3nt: TGTGCCATCAGTTTAGGGACAGGGGGCCCCGGGGAGCTGTTTTTT; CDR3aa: CAISLGTGGPGELFF
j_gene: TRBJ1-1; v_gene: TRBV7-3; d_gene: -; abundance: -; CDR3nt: TGTGCCAGCAGCCTCCTGAGGAACACTGAAGCTTTCTTT; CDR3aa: CASSLLRNTEAFF
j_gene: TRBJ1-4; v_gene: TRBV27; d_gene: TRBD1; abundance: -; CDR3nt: TGTGCCAGCCGACAGGGGGGGACCCGTAATGAAAAACTGTTTTTT; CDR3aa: CASRQGGTRNEKLFF
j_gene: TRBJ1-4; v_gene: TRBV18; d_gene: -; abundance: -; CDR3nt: TGTGCCAGCTCACCAGGCGGCAGGGGTGACGAAAAACTGTTTTTT; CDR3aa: CASSPGGRGDEKLFF
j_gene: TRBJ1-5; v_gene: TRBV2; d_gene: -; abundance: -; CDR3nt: TGTGCCAGCAGTGAAGAACGAGGGTTTCAGCCCCAGCATTTT; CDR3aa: CASSEERGFQPQHF
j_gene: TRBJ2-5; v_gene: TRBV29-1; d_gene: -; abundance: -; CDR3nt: TGCAGCGCAGCAGGACAGCCTTCCGCAGAGACCCGGTACTTC; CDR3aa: CSAAGQPSAETRYF
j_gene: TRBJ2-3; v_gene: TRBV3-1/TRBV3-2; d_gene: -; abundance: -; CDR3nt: TGTGCCAGCAGCCTTAGACTCACAGATACGCAGTATTTT; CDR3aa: CASSLRLTDTQYF
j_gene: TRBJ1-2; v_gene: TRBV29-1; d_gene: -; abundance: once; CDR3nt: TGCAGCGTTGGGTCTGAGGGAAAGGGCTACACCTTC; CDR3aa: CSVGSEGKGYTF
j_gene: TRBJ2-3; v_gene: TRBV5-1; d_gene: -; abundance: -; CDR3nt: TGCGCCAGCAGCTTGGCCCCAACGGTTGATACGCAGTATTTT; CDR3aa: CASSLAPTVDTQYF
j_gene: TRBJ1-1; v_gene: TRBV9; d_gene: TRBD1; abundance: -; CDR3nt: TGTGCCAGCAGCGTAGGGACAGGGAGGAAGGACACTGAAGCTTTCTTT; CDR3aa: CASSVGTGRKDTEAFF
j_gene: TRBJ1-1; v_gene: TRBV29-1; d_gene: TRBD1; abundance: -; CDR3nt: TGCAGCGTTGGCAGGTCGGACAGGGGAGTCACTGAAGCTTTCTTT; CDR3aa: CSVGRSDRGVTEAFF
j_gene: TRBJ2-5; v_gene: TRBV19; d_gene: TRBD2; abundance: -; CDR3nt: TGTGCCAGTAGCCAACTAGCGGGGGTGCAAGAGACCCAGTACTTC; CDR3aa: CASSQLAGVQETQYF
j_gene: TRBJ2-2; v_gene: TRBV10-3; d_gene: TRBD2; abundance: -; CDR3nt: TGTGCCATCAGCCTTCTCTGGACTAGCGGGGGGGCGAGCAACACCGGGGAGCTGTTTTTT; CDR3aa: CAISLLWTSGGASNTGELFF
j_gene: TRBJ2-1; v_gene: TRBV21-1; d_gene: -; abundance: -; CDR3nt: TGTGCCAGCAGCACATCAAAAATCAATGAGCAGTTCTTC; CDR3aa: CASSTSKINEQFF
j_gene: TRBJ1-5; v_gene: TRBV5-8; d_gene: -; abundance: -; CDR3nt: TGTGCCAGCAGCTTAAGGGGATTAAGTCAGCCCCAGCATTTT; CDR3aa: CASSLRGLSQPQHF
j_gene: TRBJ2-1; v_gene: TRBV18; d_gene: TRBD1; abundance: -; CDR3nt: TGTGCCAGCTCACTACCGGGGACAGAGTACAATGAGCAGTTCTTC; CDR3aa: CASSLPGTEYNEQFF
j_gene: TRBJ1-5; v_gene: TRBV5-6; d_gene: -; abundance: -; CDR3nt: TGTGCCAGCAGCTTGAGGCCTTTCGGCAGGGGCAATCAGCCCCAGCATTTT; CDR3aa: CASSLRPFGRGNQPQHF
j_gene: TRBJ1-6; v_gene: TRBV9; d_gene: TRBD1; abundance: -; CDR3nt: TGTGCCAGCAGCGCCGGACAGGGAAAAAATTCACCCCTCCACTTT; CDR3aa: CASSAGQGKNSPLHF
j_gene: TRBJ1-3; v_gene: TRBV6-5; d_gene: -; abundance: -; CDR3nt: TGTGCCAGCAGCCGTGGTGGCAGGGCTGGAAACACCATATATTTT; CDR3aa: CASSRGGRAGNTIYF
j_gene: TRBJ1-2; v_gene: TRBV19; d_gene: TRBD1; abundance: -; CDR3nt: TGTGCCAGTAGTATTAGGGACAGGGGTCACGGGGGCTATGGCTACACCTTC; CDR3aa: CASSIRDRGHGGYGYTF
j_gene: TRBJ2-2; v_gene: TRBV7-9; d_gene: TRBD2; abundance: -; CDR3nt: TGTGCCAGCAGCCCCCGAGGCAGCGGGGCTTGGACCGGGGAGCTGTTTTTT; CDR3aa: CASSPRGSGAWTGELFF
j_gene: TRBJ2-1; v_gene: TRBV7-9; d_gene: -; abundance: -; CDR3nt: TGTGCCACACCACAAGGGGTCACGCATGAGCAGTTCTTC; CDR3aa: CATPQGVTHEQFF
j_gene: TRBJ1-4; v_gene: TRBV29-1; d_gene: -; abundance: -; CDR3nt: TGCAGCGTTGCTGGGAGTAATGAAAAACTGTTTTTT; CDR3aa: CSVAGSNEKLFF